This passage covers 9 T cell receptor beta chains from one sample sequenced in a study of blood T cell repertoires in COVID-19 (dated by TCRdb to about 2020). Library construction relied on the immunoSEQ multiplex PCR assay. TCRdb carries this immuneACCESS record with in-frame sequences only. Its versions omit some clonotypes, under half of them owing to an unresolved V gene in the studies checked, with the rest unexplained. The sample table holds around 250,000 clones, of which around 84% were seen once. The ten top clones hold under 8% of the sample. The sequencing sample was made of PBMCs or T cells enriched from blood (not recorded which). The receptor set was obtained from a woman in her forties or fifties who had been exposed to COVID-19.

The chain joins TRBV19 to TRBJ2-3; possibly TRBD2 for D (5 bases). The CDR3 length is 16 residues. Germline CDR1 reads LNHDA; CDR2 reads SQIVND (reference sequence). V was cut by 8 bases and J by 5 bases, with 23 bases left in between. CDR3 in DNA: TGTGCCAGTCAGTCATCTACTAGGCCCTTGGGAGATACGCAGTATTTT. Its translation is CASQSSTRPLGDTQYF.

As to this clone: Other DNA sequences in the sample encode the same CDR3. This rearrangement joins TRBV19 to TRBJ1-6; D is ambiguous. CDR3 length: 16 amino acids. Germline CDR1 and CDR2: LNHDA and SQIVND (reference sequence). V lost 4 bases to trimming and J lost 9 bases, with 19 bases between them. CDR3 DNA: TGTGCCAGTAGTACGACCCGGACCGGAGGGAGTTCACCCCTCCACTTT. Encoded protein: CASSTTRTGGSSPLHF.

The rearrangement joins TRBV4-1 to TRBJ2-6, with a weak D call TRBD1 (6 bases). V lost 2 bases and J 2 bases, leaving 10 bases between the germline ends. Germline loops: CDR1 MGHRA, CDR2 YSYEKL. This CDR3 is built from 16 residues. This CDR3 reads CASSQSTGTGANVLTF. DNA for the CDR3: TGCGCCAGCAGCCAATCCACAGGGACTGGGGCCAACGTCCTGACTTTC.

The chain employs TRBV7-6 and TRBJ2-6; 10 nucleotides match TRBD1. The V segment lost 3 bases and the J segment 0 bases; nucleotides outside the gene matches: 5. The V gene's germline CDR1 is SGHVS and CDR2 FNYEAQ. This CDR3 has 18 amino acids. For the CDR3, the DNA is TGTGCCAGCAGCTTGATGGGACAGGGGTTCTCTGGGGCCAACGTCCTGACTTTC. It is translated as CASSLMGQGFSGANVLTF.

This clone was seen more than once but under ten times. The chain is built from TRBV13 and TRBJ1-2, with D maybe TRBD1 (5 bases). Between the trimmed V and J ends, which lost 5 bases and 5 bases, there was a span of 15 bases. The CDR3 is 14 amino acids. Looked up from germline, CDR1 is PRHDT and CDR2 is FYEKMQ (reference sequence). CDR3 region: CASSRKGVWYGYTF. The CDR3 DNA is TGTGCCAGCAGCCGTAAAGGGGTTTGGTATGGCTACACCTTC. The whole variable domain, filled in from reference TRBV13 and TRBJ1-2, reads AAGVIQSPRHLIKEKRETATLKCYPIPRHDTVYWYQQGPGQDPQFLISFYEKMQSDKGSIPDRFSAQQFSDYHSELNMSSLELGDSALYFCASSRKGVWYGYTFGSGTRLTVV.

The rearrangement links TRBV10-2 to TRBJ2-7; possible D gene TRBD2, 6 bases. V shed 3 bases and J shed 0 bases, with 9 bases lying between them. The length of the CDR3 is 14 residues. Germline-derived CDR1 and CDR2 are WSHSY and SAAADI. The CDR3 DNA is TGCGCCAGCAGTGACGCGGGAATCTCCTACGAGCAGTACTTC. Its translation is CASSDAGISYEQYF.

The chain carries TRBV2 and TRBJ2-7; TRBD2 is a possible D gene (5 bases). Germline CDR1 is SNHLY and CDR2 is FYNNEI. The V gene lost 7 bases and the J gene lost 1 base, with 8 bases spanning the gap. The CDR3 spans 12 residues. The CDR3: CASTGESYEQYF. CDR3 DNA: TGTGCCAGCACCGGGGAATCCTACGAGCAGTACTTC.

V usage is TRBV5-4 and J usage is TRBJ1-2, with 10 bases aligning to TRBD1. The CDR3 length is 18 residues. CDR1 is SGHNT, CDR2 YYREEE, per germline (reference sequence). The J segment lost 2 bases and the V segment lost 3 bases, leaving 13 bases of the junction unmatched. Here the CDR3 DNA reads TGTGCCAGCAGCTCCCGGAGGGGGACAGGGGTAGGAAACTATGGCTACACCTTC. This encodes CASSSRRGTGVGNYGYTF. The variable domain in full, completed from reference TRBV5-4 and TRBJ1-2, reads ETGVTQSPTHLIKTRGQQVTLRCSSQSGHNTVSWYQQALGQGPQFIFQYYREEENGRGNFPPRFSGLQFPNYSSELNVNALELDDSALYLCASSSRRGTGVGNYGYTFGSGTRLTVV.

This clone is a singleton in its sample. The V gene is TRBV27, the J gene TRBJ2-4, with D possibly matching TRBD2 (5 bases). Germline V gives CDR1 MNHEY, CDR2 SMNVEV (reference sequence). V lost 2 bases and J 7 bases, leaving 21 bases between the germline ends. The CDR3 is 17 residues long. CDR3 protein: CASSLRRTRRDENIQYF. DNA of the CDR3: TGTGCCAGCAGTTTAAGGAGGACGAGGCGCGACGAGAACATTCAGTACTTC.